The 18 T cell receptor beta chains reported below all come from one sample, sequenced in a study of T-cell reconstitution after alpha-beta-depleted transplantation in children. Researchers prepared the TCRbeta library using unique molecular identifiers, the study reports. One entry per CDR3 protein results from TCRdb running MiXCR on the PCR reads. The sample lists roughly 240,000 distinct CDR3 sequences, roughly 8% occurring once. This sample comprised PBMCs, mostly from graft donor cells, obtained 180 days after TCRalphabeta/CD19-depleted stem cell transplant. All receptors derive from a male patient between 10 and 17 years old who had a stem cell transplant for acute lymphoblastic leukemia, so the T cells may come from the graft donor.

This clonotype was detected many times. The rearrangement links TRBV6-5 to TRBJ2-6; D is ambiguous. CDR1 is MNHEY, CDR2 SVGAGI, per germline. Trimming took off 2 bases at V and 1 base at J, with 9 bases between the two ends. The CDR3 covers 16 residues. Written as DNA, the CDR3 is TGTGCCAGCAGTTACAAGTGGGGATCTGGGGCCAACGTCCTGACTTTC. Its translation is CASSYKWGSGANVLTF.

This clonotype was found many times. This chain connects TRBV25-1 to TRBJ2-4; 8 bases agree with TRBD2. This CDR3 region has 14 residues. Per the germline V gene, CDR1 is MGHDK and CDR2 is SYGVNS. J was trimmed by 7 bases and V by 1 base; bases with no gene match: 3. CDR3 DNA: TGTGCCAGCAGTGAATTCGGCGGGAGGAACATTCAGTACTTC. Amino acid sequence: CASSEFGGRNIQYF.

This clonotype was counted ten times or more. The chain couples TRBV11-2 to TRBJ2-3, with D unresolved. V lost 3 bases and J lost 4, with 11 bases in between. CDR3 size: 14 residues. Germline V gene lookup returns CDR1 SGHAT and CDR2 FQNNGV. CDR3 sequence (DNA): TGTGCCAGCAGCTTCGGCGTGGGGTCAGATACGCAGTATTTT. Protein sequence: CASSFGVGSDTQYF.

This clonotype was detected ten times or more. The chain employs TRBV5-1 and TRBJ2-1; 7 bases fit TRBD1. J gave up 4 bases and V 4 bases, and 11 bases lay outside the gene matches. The CDR3 covers 16 residues. Germline-derived CDR1 and CDR2 are SGHRS and YFSETQ. CDR3: CASSTPGQLAYNEQFF. CDR3 bases: TGCGCCAGCAGCACCCCGGGACAGCTAGCTTACAATGAGCAGTTCTTC.

This clonotype has at least ten counts. V is TRBV7-2 and J is TRBJ1-1, with D perhaps matching TRBD1 (5 bases). This CDR3 is built from 15 residues. Germline lookup yields CDR1 SGHTA and CDR2 FQGNSA. Trimming shortened V by 3 bases and J by 3 bases, and 14 bases separated the two germline ends. The CDR3 DNA follows: TGTGCCAGCAGCTTTGGACATCCTAGGGACACTGAAGCTTTCTTT. Its protein product is CASSFGHPRDTEAFF.

This clonotype was detected ten times or more. V usage is TRBV20-1 and J usage is TRBJ2-1, with 10 nucleotides matching TRBD2. This CDR3 spans 16 amino acids. Germline V gene data show CDR1 as DFQATT and CDR2 as SNEGSKA (reference sequence). V lost 0 bases to trimming and J lost 2 bases; unmatched junction nucleotides: 4. CDR3 residues: CSARDGSGRAYNEQFF. CDR3 nucleotides: TGCAGTGCTAGAGATGGGAGCGGGAGGGCCTACAATGAGCAGTTCTTC.

In this sample, this clonotype turned up many times. The chain uses TRBV12-3 or TRBV12-4 and TRBJ1-1, with 7 bases lining up with TRBD1. With 4 bases clipped from V and 8 bases from J, the junction kept 10 bases outside the gene matches. CDR3 length: 14 amino acids. CDR3 sequence: CASSYRGGNSEAFF. The CDR3 DNA is TGTGCCAGCAGTTACAGGGGTGGTAATTCAGAAGCTTTCTTT.

This clonotype has a count of ten or more. The chain combines TRBV7-6 with TRBJ2-5; no clear D gene. V gave up 5 bases and J gave up 0 bases, with 10 bases separating them. In germline, CDR1 is SGHVS, CDR2 FNYEAQ. This CDR3 contains 14 residues. In nucleotides, the CDR3 is TGTGCCAGCAGCGCCCCTGAGGACCAAGAGACCCAGTACTTC. Protein product: CASSAPEDQETQYF.

This clonotype was observed at least ten times. The gene calls are TRBV5-1 and TRBJ2-3, with TRBD2 as a possible D gene (6 bases). The V gene lost 7 bases and the J gene lost 3 bases, with 15 bases spanning the gap. The germline V gene encodes CDR1 SGHRS and CDR2 YFSETQ. The CDR3 has 14 residues. The DNA of the CDR3 is TGCGCCAGCCTCCGCGGGGCAAGGACAGATACGCAGTATTTT. This gives the protein CASLRGARTDTQYF. Full variable domain (rest looked up from reference TRBV5-1 and TRBJ2-3): KAGVTQTPRYLIKTRGQQVTLSCSPISGHRSVSWYQQTPGQGLQFLFEYFSETQRNKGNFPGRFSGRQFSNSRSEMNVSTLELGDSALYLCASLRGARTDTQYFGPGTRLTVL.

The chain is built from TRBV28 and TRBJ1-2; D remains ambiguous. The germline V gene encodes CDR1 MDHEN and CDR2 SYDVKM. Trimming removed 3 bases from V and 2 bases from J, with 10 bases in between. The CDR3 covers 14 residues. CDR3 residues: CASSFRSGNYGYTF. The CDR3 nucleotides read TGTGCCAGCAGTTTTCGTTCGGGCAACTATGGCTACACCTTC.

Points on this clonotype: With a much larger clone just one base away, this may be a read error. The V call is TRBV7-2, the J call TRBJ2-1; D may be TRBD1 (5 bases). Germline V CDR1 and CDR2: SGHTA, FQGNSA. Trimming shortened V by 10 bases and J by 9 bases, and 22 bases separated the two germline ends. This CDR3 is built from 14 residues. CDR3 in amino acids: CANMRPGRRGEQFF. DNA for the CDR3: TGTGCCAACATGAGACCGGGTCGAAGGGGTGAGCAGTTCTTC.

This clonotype was detected ten times or more. The chain joins TRBV6-5 to TRBJ1-1; 7 nucleotides match TRBD1. Germline V gene data show CDR1 as MNHEY and CDR2 as SVGAGI. The CDR3 spans 13 residues. With 4 bases clipped from V and 10 bases from J, the junction kept 9 bases outside the gene matches. CDR3 residues: CASSSGQASRAFF. The CDR3 DNA sequence: TGTGCCAGCAGTTCAGGACAGGCCTCGAGAGCTTTCTTT.

This clonotype was observed at least ten times. The chain employs TRBV12-3 or TRBV12-4 and TRBJ1-1, with a possible D match to TRBD1 (6 bases). This CDR3 region has 15 residues. The V end lost 1 base, the J end lost 4 bases, and 13 bases lay between the germline ends. CDR3 in DNA: TGTGCCAGCAGTTTAGACCGCCTCAGGGGCACTGAAGCTTTCTTT. Translated, it gives CASSLDRLRGTEAFF.

V is TRBV7-3 and J is TRBJ2-7; possible D gene TRBD2, 7 bases. The ends were cut back, 2 bases at V and 7 bases at J, with 15 bases in the middle. Germline lookup yields CDR1 SGHTA and CDR2 FQGTGA. The CDR3 consists of 14 residues. CDR3 bases: TGTGCCAGCAGCTTAGTTGGCGGGGGCGAGGAGCAGTACTTC. The encoded protein is CASSLVGGGEEQYF.

This clonotype was seen repeatedly, ten times or more. V usage is TRBV6-5 and J usage is TRBJ2-7; 7 bases are shared with TRBD1. J lost 6 bases, V lost 0 bases, and 2 bases had no gene match. The CDR3 covers 13 residues. Looked up from germline, CDR1 is MNHEY and CDR2 is SVGAGI. In DNA, the CDR3 is TGTGCCAGCAGTTACTCAACAGGGGCCGAGCAGTACTTC. As protein: CASSYSTGAEQYF.

This clonotype has more than one count but fewer than ten. This chain joins TRBV20-1 and TRBJ1-3; 7 bases fit TRBD1. From germline, CDR1 is DFQATT and CDR2 SNEGSKA (reference sequence). CDR3 length: 13 amino acids. V was clipped by 2 bases and J by 8 bases; unmatched bases: 6. For the CDR3, the DNA is TGCAGTGCTAGAAGACAGGGCTCGGACACCATATATTTT. The encoded protein is CSARRQGSDTIYF.

The chain couples TRBV29-1 to TRBJ2-2; D not certain. CDR1 and CDR2 (germline): SQVTM, ANQGSEA. Between the trimmed V and J ends, which lost 4 bases and 5 bases, there was a span of 11 bases. The CDR3 runs to 13 residues. CDR3 sequence: CSVAPLDTGELFF. As DNA, the CDR3 is TGCAGCGTTGCCCCCTTGGATACCGGGGAGCTGTTTTTT.

The sample holds many counts of this clonotype. This chain joins TRBV24-1 and TRBJ2-1, with a tentative D call TRBD2 (6 bases). This CDR3 is built from 16 residues. Trimming left V 0 bases short and J 8 bases short, with 16 bases between. CDR1 is KGHDR and CDR2 is SFDVKD in the germline V gene. The chain's CDR3 is CATSDLRSGQGYEQFF. CDR3 nucleotides: TGTGCCACCAGTGATTTGCGTAGCGGCCAAGGGTATGAGCAGTTCTTC.